This TCR beta chain derives from a study of cytomegalovirus exposure and HLA in healthy donors. As for the study in general: In an early release, HLA-typed donors contributed tens of millions of unique TCR sequences.

On this clone itself: What it binds is not known.

The PCR was carried out with 60 Vbeta primers and 13 Jbeta primers. Profiling relied on immunoSEQ multiplex PCR, and the TCRdb table lists in-frame clones only, not all of them. The sample contains 110,000 or so clones, 60% to 80% of which appear only once. Study outcomes and limitations: The investigators catalogued 164 TCR beta chains as cytomegalovirus-associated. Donors were assumed by presence/absence analyses to have roughly uniform sequencing depth.

Germline trimming cut 6 bases from V and 8 bases from J; bases unmatched to any gene: 3. This CDR3 is 12 amino acids long. Germline V lookup: CDR1 LNHDA, CDR2 SQIVND (reference sequence). The rearrangement joins TRBV19 to TRBJ1-2, with 10 bases aligning to TRBD1. This TCR was sampled from a man between 18 and 29 years old in good health and CMV-seropositive. The sequencing input was PBMCs. CDR3 residues: CASSRDRGGYTF. CDR3 bases: TGTGCCAGTAGCCGGGACAGGGGCGGCTACACCTTC.